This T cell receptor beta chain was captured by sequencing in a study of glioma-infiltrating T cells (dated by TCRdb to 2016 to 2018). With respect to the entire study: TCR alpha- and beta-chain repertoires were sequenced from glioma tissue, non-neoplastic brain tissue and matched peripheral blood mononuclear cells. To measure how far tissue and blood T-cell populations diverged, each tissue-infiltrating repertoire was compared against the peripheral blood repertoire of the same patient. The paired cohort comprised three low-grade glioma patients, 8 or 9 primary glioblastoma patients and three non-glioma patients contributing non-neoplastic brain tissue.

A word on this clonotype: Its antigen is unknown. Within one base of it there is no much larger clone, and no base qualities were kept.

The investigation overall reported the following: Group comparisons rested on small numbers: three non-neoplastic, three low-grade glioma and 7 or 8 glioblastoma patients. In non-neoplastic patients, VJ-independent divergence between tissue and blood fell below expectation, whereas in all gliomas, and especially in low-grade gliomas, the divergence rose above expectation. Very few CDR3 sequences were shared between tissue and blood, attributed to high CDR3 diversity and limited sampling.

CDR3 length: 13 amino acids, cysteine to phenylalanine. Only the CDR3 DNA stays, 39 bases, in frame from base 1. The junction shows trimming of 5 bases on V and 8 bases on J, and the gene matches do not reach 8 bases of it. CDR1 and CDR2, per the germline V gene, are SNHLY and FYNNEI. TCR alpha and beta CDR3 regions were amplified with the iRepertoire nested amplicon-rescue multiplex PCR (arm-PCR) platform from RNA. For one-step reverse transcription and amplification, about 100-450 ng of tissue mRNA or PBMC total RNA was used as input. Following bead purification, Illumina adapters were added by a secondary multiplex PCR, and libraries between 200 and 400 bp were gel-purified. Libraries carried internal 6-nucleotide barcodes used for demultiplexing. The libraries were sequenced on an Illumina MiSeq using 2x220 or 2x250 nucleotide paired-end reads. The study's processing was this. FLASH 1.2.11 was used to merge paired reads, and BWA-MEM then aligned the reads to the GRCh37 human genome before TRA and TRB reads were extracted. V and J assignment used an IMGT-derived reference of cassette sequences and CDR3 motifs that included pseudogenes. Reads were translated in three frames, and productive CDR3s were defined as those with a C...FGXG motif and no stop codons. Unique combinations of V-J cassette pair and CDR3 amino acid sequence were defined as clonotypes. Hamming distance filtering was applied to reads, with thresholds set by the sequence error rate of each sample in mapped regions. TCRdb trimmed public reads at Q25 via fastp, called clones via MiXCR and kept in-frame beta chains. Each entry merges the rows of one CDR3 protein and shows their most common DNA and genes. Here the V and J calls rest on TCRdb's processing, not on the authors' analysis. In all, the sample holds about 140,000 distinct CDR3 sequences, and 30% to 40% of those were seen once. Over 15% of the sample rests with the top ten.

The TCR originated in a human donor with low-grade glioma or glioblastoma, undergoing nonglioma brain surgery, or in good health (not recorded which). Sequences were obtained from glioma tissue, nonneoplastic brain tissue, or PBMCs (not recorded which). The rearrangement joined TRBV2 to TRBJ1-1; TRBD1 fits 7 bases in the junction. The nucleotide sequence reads TGTGCCAGCAGTAGGGACAGATCGTTAGAAGCTTTCTTT. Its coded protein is CASSRDRSLEAFF.